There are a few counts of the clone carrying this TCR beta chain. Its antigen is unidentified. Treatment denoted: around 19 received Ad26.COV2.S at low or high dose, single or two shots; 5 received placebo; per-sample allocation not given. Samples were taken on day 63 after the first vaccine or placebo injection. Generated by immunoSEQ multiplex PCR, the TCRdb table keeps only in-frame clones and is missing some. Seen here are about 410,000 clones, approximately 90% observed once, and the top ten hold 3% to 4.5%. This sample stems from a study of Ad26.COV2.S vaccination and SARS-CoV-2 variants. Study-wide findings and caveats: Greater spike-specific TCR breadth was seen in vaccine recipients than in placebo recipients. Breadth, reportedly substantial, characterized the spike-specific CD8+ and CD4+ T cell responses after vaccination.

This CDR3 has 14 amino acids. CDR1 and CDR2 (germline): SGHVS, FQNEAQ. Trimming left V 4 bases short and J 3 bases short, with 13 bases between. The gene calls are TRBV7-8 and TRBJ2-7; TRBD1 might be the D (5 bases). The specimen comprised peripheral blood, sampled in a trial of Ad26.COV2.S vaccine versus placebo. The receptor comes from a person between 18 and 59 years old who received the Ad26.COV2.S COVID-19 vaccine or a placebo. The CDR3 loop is CASSSRVPLYEQYF. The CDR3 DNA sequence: TGTGCCAGCAGCTCCAGGGTCCCCCTCTACGAGCAGTACTTC.